These T cell receptor beta chains were read from a single sample in a study of Graves' ophthalmopathy and Graves' hyperthyroidism. MiXCR was run by TCRdb on the multiplex PCR reads, yielding one entry per CDR3 protein. This sample has 150,000 to 200,000 distinct CDR3 sequences, with about two fifths found just once. The sequencing input was peripheral blood. Every receptor here comes from a young man with Graves' ophthalmopathy. The CDR3 runs from the conserved cysteine through the conserved F or W. A D gene is named only where the DNA matches it firmly. Part of the rows lack a size; the others show once, few, many or a class for expanded clones.

len: 16
d_gene: TRBD2
abundance: many
v_gene: TRBV27
j_gene: TRBJ2-7
CDR3nt: TGTGCCAGCAGTTTATCCATGGCGGGGGGCTCCTACGAGCAGTACTTC
CDR3aa: CASSLSMAGGSYEQYF

len: 13
d_gene: -
abundance: few
v_gene: TRBV2
j_gene: TRBJ1-2
CDR3nt: TGTGCCAGCAGTGAAGAGCGGGACACGGGCTACACCTTC
CDR3aa: CASSEERDTGYTF

len: 15
d_gene: -
abundance: -
v_gene: TRBV6-5
j_gene: TRBJ1-1
CDR3nt: TGTGCCAGCAGTTACGACCGTAGGCCTTGGGCTGAAGCTTTCTTT
CDR3aa: CASSYDRRPWAEAFF

len: 12
d_gene: -
abundance: many
v_gene: TRBV5-1
j_gene: TRBJ2-7
CDR3nt: TGCGCCAGCAGCTTCCCTGATGGTGAGCAGTACTTC
CDR3aa: CASSFPDGEQYF

len: 13
d_gene: -
abundance: -
v_gene: TRBV6-5
j_gene: TRBJ1-2
CDR3nt: TGTGCCAGCAGTTCCAGGGTCCCGCTAGGCTACACCTTC
CDR3aa: CASSSRVPLGYTF

len: 16
d_gene: -
abundance: -
v_gene: TRBV9
j_gene: TRBJ2-5
CDR3nt: TGTGCCAGCAGCGGAGGGGGGCCTCGTCCTGGGGAGACCCAGTACTTC
CDR3aa: CASSGGGPRPGETQYF

len: 14
d_gene: -
abundance: -
v_gene: TRBV6-2/TRBV6-3
j_gene: TRBJ2-2
CDR3nt: TGTGCCAGCAGTTTAGGGGGGACCATCGGGGAGCTGTTTTTT
CDR3aa: CASSLGGTIGELFF

len: 16
d_gene: -
abundance: many
v_gene: TRBV3-1
j_gene: TRBJ1-2
CDR3nt: TGTGCCAGCAGCCAAGAGCCCGGCGCAAGGGGGGTTGGCTACACCTTC
CDR3aa: CASSQEPGARGVGYTF

len: 16
d_gene: TRBD2
abundance: -
v_gene: TRBV6-5
j_gene: TRBJ2-2
CDR3nt: TGTGCCAGCAGTTACGGCGGGAGCTATTTTTCCGGGGAGCTGTTTTTT
CDR3aa: CASSYGGSYFSGELFF

len: 14
d_gene: -
abundance: -
v_gene: TRBV12-3/TRBV12-4
j_gene: TRBJ2-7
CDR3nt: TGTGCCAGCAGTCCCGAAGCGAGTTCCTACGAGCAGTACTTC
CDR3aa: CASSPEASSYEQYF

len: 12
d_gene: -
abundance: many
v_gene: TRBV24-1
j_gene: TRBJ2-4
CDR3nt: TGTGCCACCAGTGATTTGTCGGGGGTTCAGTACTTC
CDR3aa: CATSDLSGVQYF

len: 13
d_gene: -
abundance: once
v_gene: TRBV6-2/TRBV6-3
j_gene: TRBJ1-5
CDR3nt: TGTGCCAGCAGTGCGGCTACAAATCAGCCCCAGCATTTT
CDR3aa: CASSAATNQPQHF

len: 13
d_gene: -
abundance: many
v_gene: TRBV6-6
j_gene: TRBJ1-1
CDR3nt: TGTGCCAGCACCTTACAGATGAACACTGAAGCTTTCTTT
CDR3aa: CASTLQMNTEAFF

len: 15
d_gene: TRBD1
abundance: -
v_gene: TRBV27
j_gene: TRBJ1-3
CDR3nt: TGTGCCAGCAGTTCGGGACAGGGAACCGGAAACACCATATATTTT
CDR3aa: CASSSGQGTGNTIYF

len: 13
d_gene: -
abundance: many
v_gene: TRBV13
j_gene: TRBJ2-7
CDR3nt: TGTGCCAGCAGCTCTACAGGGACCTACGAGCAGTACTTC
CDR3aa: CASSSTGTYEQYF

len: 12
d_gene: -
abundance: -
v_gene: TRBV11-2
j_gene: TRBJ2-5
CDR3nt: TGTGCCAGCACCCAAGACTCGGAGACCCAGTACTTC
CDR3aa: CASTQDSETQYF

len: 15
d_gene: TRBD2
abundance: -
v_gene: TRBV28
j_gene: TRBJ2-7
CDR3nt: TGTGCCAGCAGTTATCTAGCGGGAGGGCCGTACGAGCAGTACTTC
CDR3aa: CASSYLAGGPYEQYF

len: 19
d_gene: TRBD2
abundance: -
v_gene: TRBV13
j_gene: TRBJ2-7
CDR3nt: TGTGCCAGCAGCTTAGTATGGACTAGCGGGAGGCGCCGGGAGAACGAGCAGTACTTC
CDR3aa: CASSLVWTSGRRRENEQYF

len: 15
d_gene: -
abundance: -
v_gene: TRBV6-2/TRBV6-3
j_gene: TRBJ1-5
CDR3nt: TGTGCCAGCAGTTCATTGACAGGATCCAATCAGCCCCAGCATTTT
CDR3aa: CASSSLTGSNQPQHF

len: 13
d_gene: -
abundance: few
v_gene: TRBV29-1
j_gene: TRBJ2-5
CDR3nt: TGCAGCGTTGAAGGAGGGGGACCAGAGACCCAGTACTTC
CDR3aa: CSVEGGGPETQYF

len: 14
d_gene: TRBD1
abundance: many
v_gene: TRBV6-5
j_gene: TRBJ1-1
CDR3nt: TGTGCCAGCAAAATGGGACAGCAGAACACTGAAGCTTTCTTT
CDR3aa: CASKMGQQNTEAFF

len: 15
d_gene: TRBD2
abundance: many
v_gene: TRBV6-5
j_gene: TRBJ2-5
CDR3nt: TGTGCCAGCAGACTTACTAGCGGGAGTGGTGAGACCCAGTACTTC
CDR3aa: CASRLTSGSGETQYF

len: 16
d_gene: TRBD1
abundance: -
v_gene: TRBV10-3
j_gene: TRBJ1-1
CDR3nt: TGTGCCACCAAAATGGACAGGGGGCTAATGGTAACTGAAGCTTTCTTT
CDR3aa: CATKMDRGLMVTEAFF

len: 15
d_gene: TRBD2
abundance: many
v_gene: TRBV7-8
j_gene: TRBJ2-2
CDR3nt: TGTGCCAGCGACTCACGGGAGGGCGGACCCGGGGAGCTGTTTTTT
CDR3aa: CASDSREGGPGELFF

len: 14
d_gene: -
abundance: many
v_gene: TRBV20-1
j_gene: TRBJ2-7
CDR3nt: TGCAGTGCTAAAAGGGATGGGTCTCTCTACGAGCAGTACTTC
CDR3aa: CSAKRDGSLYEQYF

len: 13
d_gene: -
abundance: -
v_gene: TRBV27
j_gene: TRBJ1-1
CDR3nt: TGTGCCACCTACAGGGCTTCGAACACTGAAGCTTTCTTT
CDR3aa: CATYRASNTEAFF

len: 16
d_gene: -
abundance: once
v_gene: TRBV4-1
j_gene: TRBJ2-5
CDR3nt: TGCGCCAGCAGCCAAGCACTGTCGGCAGGACAAGAGACCCAGTACTTC
CDR3aa: CASSQALSAGQETQYF

len: 13
d_gene: -
abundance: many
v_gene: TRBV27
j_gene: TRBJ1-2
CDR3nt: TGTGCCAGCAGTGAGGGTCGTCGCCGGGGCTACACCTTC
CDR3aa: CASSEGRRRGYTF

len: 12
d_gene: TRBD1
abundance: -
v_gene: TRBV10-3
j_gene: TRBJ1-1
CDR3nt: TGTGCCATCCAGGGTCCAGGGGGTGAAGCTTTCTTT
CDR3aa: CAIQGPGGEAFF

len: 12
d_gene: -
abundance: many
v_gene: TRBV20-1
j_gene: TRBJ2-7
CDR3nt: TGCAGTGCTAGAGATGACTGGAGGGAGCAGTACTTC
CDR3aa: CSARDDWREQYF

len: 15
d_gene: -
abundance: -
v_gene: TRBV25-1
j_gene: TRBJ2-5
CDR3nt: TGTGCCAGCAGTGAATACGGGGCAGGGCAAGAGACCCAGTACTTC
CDR3aa: CASSEYGAGQETQYF

len: 16
d_gene: TRBD1
abundance: many
v_gene: TRBV6-2/TRBV6-3
j_gene: TRBJ2-5
CDR3nt: TGTGCCAGCAGTTGGGACAGGCAAGAAGTCCGCGAGACCCAGTACTTC
CDR3aa: CASSWDRQEVRETQYF

len: 16
d_gene: TRBD1
abundance: many
v_gene: TRBV7-2
j_gene: TRBJ2-5
CDR3nt: TGTGCCAGCAGCTTAGCGGCAGGGGGCTTTCGAGAGACCCAGTACTTC
CDR3aa: CASSLAAGGFRETQYF

len: 12
d_gene: -
abundance: -
v_gene: TRBV20-1
j_gene: TRBJ2-7
CDR3nt: TGCAGTGCTAGAGGATCGGCCTACGAGCAGTACTTC
CDR3aa: CSARGSAYEQYF

len: 12
d_gene: -
abundance: many
v_gene: TRBV28
j_gene: TRBJ2-3
CDR3nt: TGTGGGTGGGCGGACAACACAGATACGCAGTATTTT
CDR3aa: CGWADNTDTQYF

len: 13
d_gene: TRBD1
abundance: many
v_gene: TRBV30
j_gene: TRBJ1-2
CDR3nt: TGTGCCTGGGCTCCCGGGACAGGATATGGCTACACCTTC
CDR3aa: CAWAPGTGYGYTF

len: 16
d_gene: TRBD2
abundance: many
v_gene: TRBV27
j_gene: TRBJ2-7
CDR3nt: TGTGACAGCAGTCCACCCGGGGGGGGGTGGCCCTACGAGCAGTACTTC
CDR3aa: CDSSPPGGGWPYEQYF

len: 14
d_gene: -
abundance: many
v_gene: TRBV28
j_gene: TRBJ1-5
CDR3nt: TGTGCCAGTCAACTTTCACGAAGCAATCAGCCCCAGCATTTT
CDR3aa: CASQLSRSNQPQHF

len: 13
d_gene: -
abundance: many
v_gene: TRBV7-9
j_gene: TRBJ1-1
CDR3nt: TGTGCCAGCAGCTCCGGAGAGTTTGCTGAAGCTTTCTTT
CDR3aa: CASSSGEFAEAFF

len: 15
d_gene: -
abundance: -
v_gene: TRBV6-5
j_gene: TRBJ2-5
CDR3nt: TGTGCCAGCAGTTACTCAACTAGCTCGGCCGAGACCCAGTACTTC
CDR3aa: CASSYSTSSAETQYF

len: 18
d_gene: TRBD1
abundance: many
v_gene: TRBV6-2/TRBV6-3
j_gene: TRBJ2-4
CDR3nt: TGTGCCAGCAGTTCGGACAGGGGGCTGCGGGTTGCCAAAAACATTCAGTACTTC
CDR3aa: CASSSDRGLRVAKNIQYF

len: 15
d_gene: -
abundance: many
v_gene: TRBV6-5
j_gene: TRBJ1-2
CDR3nt: TGTGCCAGCCGCCCCCGGCCCGGGGGCGGAGATGGCTACACCTTC
CDR3aa: CASRPRPGGGDGYTF

len: 14
d_gene: -
abundance: many
v_gene: TRBV12-3/TRBV12-4
j_gene: TRBJ2-5
CDR3nt: TGTGCCAGCAGTTTGGCGAGGGGGAGGGAGACCCAGTACTTC
CDR3aa: CASSLARGRETQYF

len: 15
d_gene: -
abundance: -
v_gene: TRBV28
j_gene: TRBJ1-1
CDR3nt: TGTGCCAGCATCCCTTTCGGAGAACTGGGCACTGAAGCTTTCTTT
CDR3aa: CASIPFGELGTEAFF

len: 14
d_gene: -
abundance: many
v_gene: TRBV20-1
j_gene: TRBJ2-2
CDR3nt: TGCAGTGCTCAAAACAGGGAGAACACCGGGGAGCTGTTTTTT
CDR3aa: CSAQNRENTGELFF

len: 12
d_gene: -
abundance: -
v_gene: TRBV6-1
j_gene: TRBJ2-5
CDR3nt: TGTGCCAGCACCGCTACGATCGGGACCCAGTACTTC
CDR3aa: CASTATIGTQYF

len: 13
d_gene: -
abundance: -
v_gene: TRBV29-1
j_gene: TRBJ2-7
CDR3nt: TGCAGCGTTCTGGACCCGACACCCTACGAGCAGTACTTC
CDR3aa: CSVLDPTPYEQYF

len: 17
d_gene: TRBD1
abundance: many
v_gene: TRBV27
j_gene: TRBJ1-5
CDR3nt: TGTGCCAGCAGTTTTAGGAGGGGGCCCCCCAGACATCAGCCCCAGCATTTT
CDR3aa: CASSFRRGPPRHQPQHF

len: 16
d_gene: TRBD2
abundance: -
v_gene: TRBV6-1
j_gene: TRBJ2-2
CDR3nt: TGTACCAGCAGCCCCGGGACTAGCGGAAACACCGGGGAGCTGTTTTTT
CDR3aa: CTSSPGTSGNTGELFF

len: 14
d_gene: -
abundance: many
v_gene: TRBV30
j_gene: TRBJ2-5
CDR3nt: TGTGCCTGGAGGCTACAAGCGCCAGAAGAGACCCAGTACTTC
CDR3aa: CAWRLQAPEETQYF

len: 13
d_gene: -
abundance: few
v_gene: TRBV24-1
j_gene: TRBJ2-5
CDR3nt: TGTGCCACCAGTGACGCAGGGAAGAGAACCCAGTACTTC
CDR3aa: CATSDAGKRTQYF